This T cell receptor beta chain was documented in a study of post-analysis software for immune sequencing data (dated by TCRdb to 2013 to 2016). For context, the study as a whole: Relapsing-remitting, secondary progressive and progressive-relapsing multiple sclerosis were recorded as disease courses, and subtype annotation was lacking for some patients. The multiple sclerosis patient repertoires were compared with 10 to 12 previously published healthy control repertoires from donors aged roughly 6 to 27 years. A subset of samples was prepared in parallel using single-end sample barcoding, then pooled and co-amplified after Illumina adapter ligation.

To demonstrate the VDJtools post-analysis software, TCR beta repertoires were profiled from the peripheral blood of about 13 young patients with multiple sclerosis. The patients with multiple sclerosis were children and adolescents between about 6 and 16 years of age. Overall study outcomes, separate from this receptor: Direct clustering with F measure revealed strong co-clustering of samples prepared in the same batch, which led to a batch-effect correction. Multiple sclerosis patients had significantly lower normalized Chao1 diversity than controls, a result that suggests substantial peripheral T-cell clonal expansion. The control group was slightly older than the multiple sclerosis patient group. Patients showed significantly higher frequencies than controls for about five TRBV segments, among them TRBV5-6, TRBV5-1 and TRBV20-1.

Cut back by 5 bases and 0 bases, the V and J ends lie 11 bases apart. The CDR3 covers 13 residues, taking in both the cysteine and the phenylalanine. This entry keeps only the CDR3 DNA: 39 bases, framed from base 1. Looking up the germline V gene (reference sequence) yields CDR1 DFQATT and CDR2 SNEGSKA. The library was prepared using PCR. Sequencing used an Illumina HiSeq 2500. Unique molecular identifiers were incorporated into TCR beta cDNA libraries to reduce PCR and sequencing biases. Every 1 to 10 million input T cells yielded approximately 500,000 cDNA molecules, meaning each molecule approximated one T cell. The patient libraries were prepared and sequenced with the same protocol used for the earlier healthy control dataset. Within a given batch, samples were prepared together, multiplexed and sequenced on the same HiSeq lane. The study's own analysis went as follows. MIGEC handled the raw barcoded reads, throwing out single-read molecular identifier groups before consensus assembly and CDR3 extraction. VDJtools was used for post-analysis of the clonotype tables, with diversity normalized by down-sampling every dataset to the smallest sample size. In repertoire overlap clustering, CDR3 amino acid sequences, but not nucleotide sequences, were matched to correct batch-related cross-sample contamination. In-frame beta chains were kept once TCRdb had trimmed the public reads at Q25 with fastp and called clones with MiXCR. Rows are combined by CDR3 protein, so each entry shows the most common genes and DNA. The authors' filters were not applied to this entry. The sample contains about 200,000 distinct CDR3 sequences, around 29% of them found a single time. The biggest ten clones account for nearly 3.5% of the sample.

This clonotype was counted once. Its antigen is not yet known. No qualities accompany the bases; no much larger clone lies one base away. Evidence from one read is weak. This clonotype originated in a girl between 2 and 17 years old with multiple sclerosis. What was sequenced was blood. The chain is assembled from TRBV20-1 and TRBJ2-7; TRBD2 is a weak D gene call, 5 bases matching. The bases are TGCAGTGCTCTAAGGACTGCCTCCTACGAGCAGTACTTC. It codes for CSALRTASYEQYF.